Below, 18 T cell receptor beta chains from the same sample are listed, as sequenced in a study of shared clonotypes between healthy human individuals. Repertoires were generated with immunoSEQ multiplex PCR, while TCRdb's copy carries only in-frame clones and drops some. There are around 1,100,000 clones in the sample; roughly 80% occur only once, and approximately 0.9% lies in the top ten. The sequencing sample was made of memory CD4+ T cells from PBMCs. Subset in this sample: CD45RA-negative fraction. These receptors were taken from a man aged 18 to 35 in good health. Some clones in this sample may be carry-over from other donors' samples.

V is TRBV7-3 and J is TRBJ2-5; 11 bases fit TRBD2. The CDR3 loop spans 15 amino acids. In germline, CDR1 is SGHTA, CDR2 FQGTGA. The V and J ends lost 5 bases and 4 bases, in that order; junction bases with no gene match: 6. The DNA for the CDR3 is TGTGCCAGCAGCGCTACTAGCGGGAGTACAGAGACCCAGTACTTC. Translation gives CASSATSGSTETQYF. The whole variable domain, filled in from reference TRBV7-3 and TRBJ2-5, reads GAGVSQTPSNKVTEKGKYVELRCDPISGHTALYWYRQSLGQGPEFLIYFQGTGAADDSGLPNDRFFAVRPEGSVSTLKIQRTERGDSAVYLCASSATSGSTETQYFGPGTRLLVL.

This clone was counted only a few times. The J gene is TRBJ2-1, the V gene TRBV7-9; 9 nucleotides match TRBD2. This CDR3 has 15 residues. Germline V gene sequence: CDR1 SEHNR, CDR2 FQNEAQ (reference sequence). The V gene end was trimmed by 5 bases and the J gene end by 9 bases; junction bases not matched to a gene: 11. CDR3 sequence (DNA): TGTGCCAGCAGCCAAGCGGGAGGTACATATACTGAGCAGTTCTTC. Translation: CASSQAGGTYTEQFF.

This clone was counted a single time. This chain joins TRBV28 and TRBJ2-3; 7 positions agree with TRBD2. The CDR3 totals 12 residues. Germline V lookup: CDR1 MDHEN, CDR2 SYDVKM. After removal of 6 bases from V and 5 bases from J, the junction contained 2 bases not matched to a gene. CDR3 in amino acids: CASRLALDTQYF. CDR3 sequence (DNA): TGTGCCAGCAGACTAGCGTTAGATACGCAGTATTTT.

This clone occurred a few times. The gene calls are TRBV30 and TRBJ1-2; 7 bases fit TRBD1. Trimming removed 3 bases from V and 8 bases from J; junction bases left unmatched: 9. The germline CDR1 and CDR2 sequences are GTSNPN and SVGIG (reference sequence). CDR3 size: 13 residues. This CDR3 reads CAWSFTGVQGYTF. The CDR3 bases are TGTGCCTGGAGCTTTACAGGGGTACAAGGCTACACCTTC.

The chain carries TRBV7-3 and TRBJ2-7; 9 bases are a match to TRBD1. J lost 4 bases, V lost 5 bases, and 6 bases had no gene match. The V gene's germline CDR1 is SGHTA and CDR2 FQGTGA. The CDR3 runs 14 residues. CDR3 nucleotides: TGTGCCAGCAGCCCGGCTGGGACAGGGTACGAGCAGTACTTC. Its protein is CASSPAGTGYEQYF.

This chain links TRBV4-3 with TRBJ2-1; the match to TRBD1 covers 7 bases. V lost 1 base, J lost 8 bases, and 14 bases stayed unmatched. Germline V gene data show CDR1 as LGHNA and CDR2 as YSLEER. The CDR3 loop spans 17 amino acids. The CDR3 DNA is TGCGCCAGCAGCCAAGGGTTTGCGACAGGGAGTATCCATGAGCAGTTCTTC. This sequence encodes CASSQGFATGSIHEQFF.

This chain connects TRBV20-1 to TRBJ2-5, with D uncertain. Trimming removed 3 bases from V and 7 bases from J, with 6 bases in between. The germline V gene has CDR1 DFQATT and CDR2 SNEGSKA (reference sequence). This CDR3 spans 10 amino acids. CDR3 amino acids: CSASYATQYF. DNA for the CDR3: TGCAGTGCTAGTTATGCGACCCAGTACTTC.

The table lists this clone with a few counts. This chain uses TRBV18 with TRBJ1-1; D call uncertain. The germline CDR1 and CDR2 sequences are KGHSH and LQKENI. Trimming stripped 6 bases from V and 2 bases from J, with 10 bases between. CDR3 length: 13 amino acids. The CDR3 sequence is CASSPNRNTEAFF. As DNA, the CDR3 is TGTGCCAGCTCCCCAAATCGAAACACTGAAGCTTTCTTT.

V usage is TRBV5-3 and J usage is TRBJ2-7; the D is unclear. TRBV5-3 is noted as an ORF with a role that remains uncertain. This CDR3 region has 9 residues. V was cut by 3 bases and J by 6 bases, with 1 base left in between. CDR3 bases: TGTGCCAGAAGCTGCGAGCAGTACTTC. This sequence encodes CARSCEQYF.

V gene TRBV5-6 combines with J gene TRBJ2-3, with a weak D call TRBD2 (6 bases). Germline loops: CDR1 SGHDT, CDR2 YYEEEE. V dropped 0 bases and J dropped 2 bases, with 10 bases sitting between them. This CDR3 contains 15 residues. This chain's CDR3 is CASSLAGRFTDTQYF. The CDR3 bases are TGTGCCAGCAGCTTGGCAGGGAGGTTCACAGATACGCAGTATTTT.

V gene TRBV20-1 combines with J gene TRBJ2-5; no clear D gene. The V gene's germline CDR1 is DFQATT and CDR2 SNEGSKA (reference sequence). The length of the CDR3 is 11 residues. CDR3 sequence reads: CTSAIKETQYF. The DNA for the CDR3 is TGCACCTCGGCCATCAAAGAGACCCAGTACTTC.

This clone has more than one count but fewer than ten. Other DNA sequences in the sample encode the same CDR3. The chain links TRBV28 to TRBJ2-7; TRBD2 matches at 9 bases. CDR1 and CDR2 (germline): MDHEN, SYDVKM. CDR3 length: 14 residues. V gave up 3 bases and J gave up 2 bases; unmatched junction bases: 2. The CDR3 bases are TGTGCCAGCAGTTTCGGCGGGAGGGCCTACGAGCAGTACTTC. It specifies CASSFGGRAYEQYF.

The CDR3 here is CASSLLADQPQHF. The CDR3 DNA follows: TGTGCCAGCAGCTTACTAGCGGATCAGCCCCAGCATTTT. The rearrangement joins TRBV7-9 to TRBJ1-5; D is unresolved. CDR1 is SEHNR, CDR2 FQNEAQ, per germline (reference sequence). V was trimmed by 2 bases and J by 5 bases, leaving 7 bases between them. The CDR3 length is 13 residues.

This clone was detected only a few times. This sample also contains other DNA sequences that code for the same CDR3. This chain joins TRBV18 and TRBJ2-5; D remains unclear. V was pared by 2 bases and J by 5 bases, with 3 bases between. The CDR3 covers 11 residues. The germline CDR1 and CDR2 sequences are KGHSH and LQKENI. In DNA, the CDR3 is TGTGCCAGCTCACCAGGGGAGACCCAGTACTTC. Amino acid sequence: CASSPGETQYF.

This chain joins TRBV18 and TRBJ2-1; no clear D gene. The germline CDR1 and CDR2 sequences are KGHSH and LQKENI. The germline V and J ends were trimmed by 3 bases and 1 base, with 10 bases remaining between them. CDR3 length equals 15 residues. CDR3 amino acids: CASSPAEISYNEQFF. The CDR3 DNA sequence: TGTGCCAGCTCACCCGCCGAAATATCCTACAATGAGCAGTTCTTC.

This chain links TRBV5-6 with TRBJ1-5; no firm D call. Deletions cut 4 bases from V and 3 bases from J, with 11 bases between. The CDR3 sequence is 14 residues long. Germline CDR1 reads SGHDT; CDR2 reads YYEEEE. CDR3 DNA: TGTGCCAGCAGCCAAGGCCCAGCCAATCAGCCCCAGCATTTT. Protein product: CASSQGPANQPQHF.

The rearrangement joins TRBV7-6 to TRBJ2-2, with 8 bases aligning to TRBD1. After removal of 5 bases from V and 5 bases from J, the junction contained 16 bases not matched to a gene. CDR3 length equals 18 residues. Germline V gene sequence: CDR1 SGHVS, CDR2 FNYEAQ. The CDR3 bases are TGTGCCAGCAGCGTGAATTTCCGGGACAGGAAAATTACCGGGGAGCTGTTTTTT. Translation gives CASSVNFRDRKITGELFF.

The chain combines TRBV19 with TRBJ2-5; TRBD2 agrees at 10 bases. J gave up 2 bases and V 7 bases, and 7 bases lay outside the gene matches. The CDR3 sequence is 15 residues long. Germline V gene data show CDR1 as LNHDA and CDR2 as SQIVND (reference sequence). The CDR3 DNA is TGTGCCAGTAAAAGGACTAGCGGCTATCAAGAGACCCAGTACTTC. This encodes CASKRTSGYQETQYF.